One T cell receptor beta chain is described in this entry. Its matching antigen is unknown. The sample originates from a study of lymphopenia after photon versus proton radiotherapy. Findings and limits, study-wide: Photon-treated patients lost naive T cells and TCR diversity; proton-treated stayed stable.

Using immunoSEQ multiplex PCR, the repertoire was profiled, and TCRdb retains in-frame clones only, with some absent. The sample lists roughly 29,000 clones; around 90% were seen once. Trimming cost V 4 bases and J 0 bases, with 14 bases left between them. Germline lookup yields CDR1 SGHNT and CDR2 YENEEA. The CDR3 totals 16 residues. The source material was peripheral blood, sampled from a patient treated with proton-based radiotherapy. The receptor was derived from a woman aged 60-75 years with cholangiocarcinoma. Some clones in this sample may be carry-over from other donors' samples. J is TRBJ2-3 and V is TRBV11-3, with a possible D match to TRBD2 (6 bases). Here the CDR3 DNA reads TGTGCCAGCAGCTACGGACGGACTACTAGCACAGATACGCAGTATTTT. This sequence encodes CASSYGRTTSTDTQYF.